The rows below give T cell receptor beta chains drawn from one sample of a study of cytomegalovirus exposure and HLA in healthy donors. Profiling relied on immunoSEQ multiplex PCR, and the TCRdb table lists in-frame clones only, not all of them. The sample lists about 130,000 clones; over 70% were seen once. Sequenced: PBMCs. These receptors originate from a woman aged 40 to 50 in good health and CMV-seropositive. Both conserved end residues are part of each CDR3. D genes are given only for firm matches. Clone sizes are given selectively: once, few, many, or a class where the clone is expanded.

j_call: TRBJ2-1; v_call: TRBV29-1; cdr3_length: 17; clone_size: NA; d_call: TRBD2; cdr3_nt: TGCAGCGTTGAAGGTTCGGTGACTAGCGGGGGGGTGGATGAGCAGTTCTTC; cdr3_aa: CSVEGSVTSGGVDEQFF
j_call: TRBJ2-2; v_call: TRBV4-2; cdr3_length: 17; clone_size: NA; d_call: TRBD2; cdr3_nt: TGTGCCAGCAGCCAAGGACTAGCGGGGGGGCCTGACGGGGAGCTGTTTTTT; cdr3_aa: CASSQGLAGGPDGELFF
j_call: TRBJ1-5; v_call: TRBV29-1; cdr3_length: 13; clone_size: NA; d_call: TRBD1; cdr3_nt: TGCAGCGTTGGGGACAGATCTAATCAGCCCCAGCATTTT; cdr3_aa: CSVGDRSNQPQHF
j_call: TRBJ2-5; v_call: TRBV4-3; cdr3_length: 14; clone_size: NA; d_call: TRBD1; cdr3_nt: TGCGCCAGCCCTTCGGGACAGCCCCAAGAGACCCAGTACTTC; cdr3_aa: CASPSGQPQETQYF
j_call: TRBJ2-6; v_call: TRBV6-5; cdr3_length: 16; clone_size: few; d_call: NA; cdr3_nt: TGTGCCAGCAGTTACTCCCAGGAATCTGGGGCCAACGTCCTGACTTTC; cdr3_aa: CASSYSQESGANVLTF
j_call: TRBJ1-5; v_call: TRBV5-5; cdr3_length: 15; clone_size: NA; d_call: NA; cdr3_nt: TGTGCCAGCAGCTTGGGAACAGATAGCAATCAGCCCCAGCATTTT; cdr3_aa: CASSLGTDSNQPQHF
j_call: TRBJ2-3; v_call: TRBV19; cdr3_length: 16; clone_size: NA; d_call: NA; cdr3_nt: TGTGCCAGTAGTACGGGGGGCAGGGCGGGCACAGATACGCAGTATTTT; cdr3_aa: CASSTGGRAGTDTQYF
j_call: TRBJ1-2; v_call: TRBV27; cdr3_length: 15; clone_size: NA; d_call: NA; cdr3_nt: TGTGCCAGCAGTTTGGGGGCGGAGAGGAACTATGGCTACACCTTC; cdr3_aa: CASSLGAERNYGYTF
j_call: TRBJ1-1; v_call: TRBV18; cdr3_length: 16; clone_size: NA; d_call: NA; cdr3_nt: TGTGCCAGCTCACCACGGGTAGCGAGCATGAACACTGAAGCTTTCTTT; cdr3_aa: CASSPRVASMNTEAFF
j_call: TRBJ2-7; v_call: TRBV7-2; cdr3_length: 15; clone_size: once; d_call: TRBD2; cdr3_nt: TGTGCCAGCAGCTCACAGAGCGGGGAGGGGTACGAGCAGTACTTC; cdr3_aa: CASSSQSGEGYEQYF
j_call: TRBJ2-7; v_call: TRBV19; cdr3_length: 14; clone_size: NA; d_call: NA; cdr3_nt: TGTGCCAGTAGTATCCGGGCGGGGTACTACGAGCAGTACTTC; cdr3_aa: CASSIRAGYYEQYF
j_call: TRBJ2-7; v_call: TRBV14; cdr3_length: 15; clone_size: few; d_call: TRBD2; cdr3_nt: TGTGCCAGCAGCCAAGAAGCGGGGGGCTACCACGAGCAGTACTTC; cdr3_aa: CASSQEAGGYHEQYF
j_call: TRBJ2-1; v_call: TRBV14; cdr3_length: 17; clone_size: NA; d_call: TRBD2; cdr3_nt: TGTGCCAGCAGCCAGGGGGTAGCGGGAGCGCGATACAATGAGCAGTTCTTC; cdr3_aa: CASSQGVAGARYNEQFF
j_call: TRBJ1-2; v_call: TRBV19; cdr3_length: 13; clone_size: NA; d_call: TRBD1; cdr3_nt: TGTGCCAGTAGTACCTCGGGACAGTATGGCTACACCTTC; cdr3_aa: CASSTSGQYGYTF
j_call: TRBJ2-7; v_call: TRBV9; cdr3_length: 14; clone_size: NA; d_call: NA; cdr3_nt: TGTGCCAGCAGCTCAACACCCCAGGGATGCGAGCAGTACTTC; cdr3_aa: CASSSTPQGCEQYF
j_call: TRBJ1-6; v_call: TRBV7-9; cdr3_length: 14; clone_size: NA; d_call: TRBD1; cdr3_nt: TGTGCCAGCAGCCCCGGACAGGGCAATTCACCCCTCCACTTT; cdr3_aa: CASSPGQGNSPLHF
j_call: TRBJ2-3; v_call: TRBV7-3; cdr3_length: 18; clone_size: NA; d_call: NA; cdr3_nt: TGTGCCAGCAGCTTAAGATCGGGCGGCAGGGTTGGCACAGATACGCAGTATTTT; cdr3_aa: CASSLRSGGRVGTDTQYF
j_call: TRBJ2-7; v_call: TRBV5-6; cdr3_length: 15; clone_size: NA; d_call: TRBD2; cdr3_nt: TGTGCCAGCAGCAGGGGGACTAGTACGCTCTACGAGCAGTACTTC; cdr3_aa: CASSRGTSTLYEQYF
j_call: TRBJ1-1; v_call: TRBV11-2; cdr3_length: 13; clone_size: NA; d_call: NA; cdr3_nt: TGTGCCAGCAGCTTAGCGAGGGAGACTGAAGCTTTCTTT; cdr3_aa: CASSLARETEAFF
j_call: TRBJ2-7; v_call: TRBV9; cdr3_length: 14; clone_size: NA; d_call: NA; cdr3_nt: TGTGCCAGCAGTACGCGCGGGGACGCCTACGAGCAGTACTTC; cdr3_aa: CASSTRGDAYEQYF
j_call: TRBJ2-1; v_call: TRBV19; cdr3_length: 15; clone_size: NA; d_call: NA; cdr3_nt: TGTGCCAGTAGTCTCGGGGGTAGCTCCTACAATGAGCAGTTCTTC; cdr3_aa: CASSLGGSSYNEQFF
j_call: TRBJ2-1; v_call: TRBV4-2; cdr3_length: 19; clone_size: NA; d_call: TRBD2; cdr3_nt: TGTGCCAGCAGCCAAGATGGACTAGCGGGAGGCACCGCCTACAATGAGCAGTTCTTC; cdr3_aa: CASSQDGLAGGTAYNEQFF